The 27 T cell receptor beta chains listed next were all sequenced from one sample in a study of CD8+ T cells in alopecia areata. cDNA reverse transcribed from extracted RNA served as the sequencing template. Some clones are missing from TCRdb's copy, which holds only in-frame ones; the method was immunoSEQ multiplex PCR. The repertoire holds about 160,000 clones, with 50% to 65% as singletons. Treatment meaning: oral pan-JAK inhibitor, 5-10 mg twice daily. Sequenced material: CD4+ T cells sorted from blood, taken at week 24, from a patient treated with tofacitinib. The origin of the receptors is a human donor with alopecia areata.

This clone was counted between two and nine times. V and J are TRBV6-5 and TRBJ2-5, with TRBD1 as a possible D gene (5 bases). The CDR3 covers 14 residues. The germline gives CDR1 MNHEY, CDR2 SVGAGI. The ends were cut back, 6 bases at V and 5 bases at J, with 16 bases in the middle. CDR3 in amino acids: CASRGNRRRETQYF. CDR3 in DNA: TGTGCCAGCAGGGGAAACAGGCGCCGGGAGACCCAGTACTTC.

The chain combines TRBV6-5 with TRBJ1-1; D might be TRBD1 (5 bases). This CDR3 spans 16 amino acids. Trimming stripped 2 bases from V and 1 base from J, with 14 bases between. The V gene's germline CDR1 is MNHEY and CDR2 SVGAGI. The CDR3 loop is CASSYGLGGSNTEAFF. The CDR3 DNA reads TGTGCCAGCAGTTACGGACTCGGGGGGTCGAACACTGAAGCTTTCTTT.

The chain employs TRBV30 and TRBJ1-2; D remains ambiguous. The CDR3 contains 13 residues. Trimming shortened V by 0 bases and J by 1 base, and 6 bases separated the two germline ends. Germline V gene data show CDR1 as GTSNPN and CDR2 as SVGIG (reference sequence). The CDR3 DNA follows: TGTGCCTGGAGTGTACTGGTTAACTATGGCTACACCTTC. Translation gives CAWSVLVNYGYTF.

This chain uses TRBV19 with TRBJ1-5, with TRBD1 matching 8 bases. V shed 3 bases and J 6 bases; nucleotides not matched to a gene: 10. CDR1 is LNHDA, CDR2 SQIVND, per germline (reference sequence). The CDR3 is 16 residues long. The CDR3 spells CASSIVAGGWGQPQHF. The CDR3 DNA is TGTGCCAGTAGTATTGTGGCAGGGGGCTGGGGTCAGCCCCAGCATTTT.

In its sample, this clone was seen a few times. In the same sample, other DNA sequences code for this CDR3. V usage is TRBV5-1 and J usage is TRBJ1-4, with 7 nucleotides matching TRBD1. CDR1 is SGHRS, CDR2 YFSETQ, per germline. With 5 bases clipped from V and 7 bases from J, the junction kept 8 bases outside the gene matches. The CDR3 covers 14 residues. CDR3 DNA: TGCGCCAGCAGTTTCCGACAGGGAGGTGAAAAACTGTTTTTT. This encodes CASSFRQGGEKLFF.

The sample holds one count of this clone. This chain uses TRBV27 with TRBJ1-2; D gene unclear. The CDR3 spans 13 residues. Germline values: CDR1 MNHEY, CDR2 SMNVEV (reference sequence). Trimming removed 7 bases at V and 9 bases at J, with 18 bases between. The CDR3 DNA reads TGTGCCAGCATAACCTTTTCTCCCACTCGCTACACCTTC. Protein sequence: CASITFSPTRYTF.

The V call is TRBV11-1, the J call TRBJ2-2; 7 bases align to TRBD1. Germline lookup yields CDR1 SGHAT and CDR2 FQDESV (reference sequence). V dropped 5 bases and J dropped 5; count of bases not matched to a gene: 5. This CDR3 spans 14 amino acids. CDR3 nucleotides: TGTGCCAGCAGCCCGGGACAGTGGACCGGGGAGCTGTTTTTT. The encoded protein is CASSPGQWTGELFF.

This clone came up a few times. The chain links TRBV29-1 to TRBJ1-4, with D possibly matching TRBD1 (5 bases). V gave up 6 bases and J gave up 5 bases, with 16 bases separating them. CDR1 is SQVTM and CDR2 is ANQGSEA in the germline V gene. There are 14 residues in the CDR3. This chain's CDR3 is CSVADQGANEKLFF. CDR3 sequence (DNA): TGCAGCGTAGCAGACCAAGGGGCGAATGAAAAACTGTTTTTT.

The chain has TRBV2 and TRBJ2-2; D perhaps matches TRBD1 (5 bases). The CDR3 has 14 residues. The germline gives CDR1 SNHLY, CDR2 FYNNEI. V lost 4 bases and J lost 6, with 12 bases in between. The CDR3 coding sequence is TGTGCCAGCAGTGTCCCAGGGAATCCCGGGGAGCTGTTTTTT. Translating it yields CASSVPGNPGELFF.

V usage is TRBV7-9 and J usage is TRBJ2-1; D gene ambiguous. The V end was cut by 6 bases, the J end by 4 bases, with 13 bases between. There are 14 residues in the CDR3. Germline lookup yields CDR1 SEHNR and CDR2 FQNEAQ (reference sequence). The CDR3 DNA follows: TGTGCCAGCAGTCACGGTGATAGGTACAATGAGCAGTTCTTC. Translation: CASSHGDRYNEQFF.

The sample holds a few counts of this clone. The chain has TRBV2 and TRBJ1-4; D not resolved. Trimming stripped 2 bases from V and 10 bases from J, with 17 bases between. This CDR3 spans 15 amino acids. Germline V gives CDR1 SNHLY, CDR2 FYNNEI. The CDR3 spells CASSERGRIDGKLFF. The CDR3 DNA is TGTGCCAGCAGTGAACGAGGGAGGATAGACGGAAAACTGTTTTTT.

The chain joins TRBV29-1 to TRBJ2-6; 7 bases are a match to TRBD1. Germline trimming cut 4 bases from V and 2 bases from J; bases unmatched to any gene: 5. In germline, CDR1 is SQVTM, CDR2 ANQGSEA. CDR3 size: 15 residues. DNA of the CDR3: TGCAGCGTTGGTGGACAGGATGCTGGGGCCAACGTCCTGACTTTC. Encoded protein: CSVGGQDAGANVLTF.

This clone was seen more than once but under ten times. In DNA, the CDR3 is TGTGCCAGCCGCCCGACCCACAGTGCGACCGGGGAGCTGTTTTTT. Protein product: CASRPTHSATGELFF. This chain joins TRBV2 and TRBJ2-2; D gene ambiguous. Germline V gene data show CDR1 as SNHLY and CDR2 as FYNNEI. With 8 bases removed from V and 5 bases from J, the gap between germline ends came to 18 bases. The CDR3 is made up of 15 amino acids.

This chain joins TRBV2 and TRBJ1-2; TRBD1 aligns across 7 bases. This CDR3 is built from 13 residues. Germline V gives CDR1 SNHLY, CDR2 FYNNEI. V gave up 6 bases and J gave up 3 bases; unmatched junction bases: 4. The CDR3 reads CASRKGTDYGYTF. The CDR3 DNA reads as TGTGCCAGCAGGAAAGGGACAGACTATGGCTACACCTTC.

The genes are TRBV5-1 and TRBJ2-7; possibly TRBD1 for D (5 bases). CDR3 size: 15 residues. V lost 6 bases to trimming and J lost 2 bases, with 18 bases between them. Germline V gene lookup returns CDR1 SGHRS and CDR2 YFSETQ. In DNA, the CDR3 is TGCGCCAGCAAGGTCCAGGGCAGCCAAACCTACGAGCAGTACTTC. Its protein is CASKVQGSQTYEQYF.

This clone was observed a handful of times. CDR3 protein: CSVVAQSQETQYF. The CDR3 DNA reads TGCAGCGTTGTTGCGCAGTCCCAAGAGACCCAGTACTTC. The rearrangement joins TRBV29-1 to TRBJ2-5; unclear D gene. With 4 bases removed from V and 1 base from J, the gap between germline ends came to 10 bases. CDR3 length: 13 amino acids. Looked up from germline, CDR1 is SQVTM and CDR2 is ANQGSEA.

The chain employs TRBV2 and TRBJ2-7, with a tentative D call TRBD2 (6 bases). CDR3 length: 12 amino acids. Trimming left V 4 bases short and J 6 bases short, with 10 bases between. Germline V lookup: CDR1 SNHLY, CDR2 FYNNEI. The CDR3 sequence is CASSGGVGEQYF. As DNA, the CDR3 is TGTGCCAGCAGTGGCGGGGTCGGCGAGCAGTACTTC.

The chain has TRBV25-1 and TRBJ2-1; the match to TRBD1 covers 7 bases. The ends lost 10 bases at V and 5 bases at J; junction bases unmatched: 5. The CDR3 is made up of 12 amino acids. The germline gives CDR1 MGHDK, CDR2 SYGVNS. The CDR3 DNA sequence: TGTGCCATCGGGGACAGAAACAATGAGCAGTTCTTC. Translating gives CAIGDRNNEQFF.

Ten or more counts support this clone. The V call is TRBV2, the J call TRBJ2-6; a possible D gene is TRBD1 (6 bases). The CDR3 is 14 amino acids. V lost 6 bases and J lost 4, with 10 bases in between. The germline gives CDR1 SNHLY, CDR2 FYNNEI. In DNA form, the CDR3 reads TGTGCCAGCAGGGCAGGGGCCGGGGCCAACGTCCTGACTTTC. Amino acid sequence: CASRAGAGANVLTF.

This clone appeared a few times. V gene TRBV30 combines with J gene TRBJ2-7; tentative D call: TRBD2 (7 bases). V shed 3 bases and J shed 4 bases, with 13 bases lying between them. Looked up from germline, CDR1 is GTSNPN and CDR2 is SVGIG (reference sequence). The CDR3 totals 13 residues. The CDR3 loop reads CAWSRGARYEQYF. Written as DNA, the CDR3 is TGTGCCTGGAGCCGGGGGGCGCGATACGAGCAGTACTTC.

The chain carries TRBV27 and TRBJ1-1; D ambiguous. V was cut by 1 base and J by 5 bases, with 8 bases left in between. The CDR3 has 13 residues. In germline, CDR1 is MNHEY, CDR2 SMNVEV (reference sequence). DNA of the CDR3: TGTGCCAGCAGTTTATTTCGTAGTACTGAAGCTTTCTTT. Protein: CASSLFRSTEAFF.

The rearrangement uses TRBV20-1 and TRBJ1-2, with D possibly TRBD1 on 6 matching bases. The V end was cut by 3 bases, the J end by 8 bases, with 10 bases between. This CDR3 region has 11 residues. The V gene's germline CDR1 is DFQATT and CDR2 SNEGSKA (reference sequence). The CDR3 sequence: CSASKGGGYTF. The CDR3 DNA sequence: TGCAGTGCTAGTAAGGGGGGAGGCTACACCTTC.

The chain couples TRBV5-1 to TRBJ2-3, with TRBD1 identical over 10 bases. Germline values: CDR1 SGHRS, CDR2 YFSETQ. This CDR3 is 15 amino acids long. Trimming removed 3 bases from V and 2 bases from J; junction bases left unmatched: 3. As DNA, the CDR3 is TGCGCCAGCAGCTGGGGACAGGGGTCCACAGATACGCAGTATTTT. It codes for CASSWGQGSTDTQYF.

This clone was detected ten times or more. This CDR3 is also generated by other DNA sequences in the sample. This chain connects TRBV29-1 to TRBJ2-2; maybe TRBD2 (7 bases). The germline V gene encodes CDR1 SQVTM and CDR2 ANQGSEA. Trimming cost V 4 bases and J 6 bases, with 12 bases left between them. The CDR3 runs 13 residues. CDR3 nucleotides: TGCAGCGTTGGGGAGGGGGGTTCCGGGGAGCTGTTTTTT. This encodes CSVGEGGSGELFF.

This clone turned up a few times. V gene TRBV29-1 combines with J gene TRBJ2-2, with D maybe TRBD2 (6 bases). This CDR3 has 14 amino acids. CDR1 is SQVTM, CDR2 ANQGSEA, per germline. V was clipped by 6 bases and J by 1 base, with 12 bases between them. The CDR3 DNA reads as TGCAGCGTCGGTGGGGGGAGGAACACCGGGGAGCTGTTTTTT. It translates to CSVGGGRNTGELFF.

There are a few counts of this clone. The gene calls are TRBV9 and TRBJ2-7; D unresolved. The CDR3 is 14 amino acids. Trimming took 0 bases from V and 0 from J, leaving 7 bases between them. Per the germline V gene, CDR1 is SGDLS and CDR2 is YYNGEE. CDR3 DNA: TGTGCCAGCAGCGTAGGGCCGACCTCCTACGAGCAGTACTTC. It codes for CASSVGPTSYEQYF. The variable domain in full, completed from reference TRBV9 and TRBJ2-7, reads DSGVTQTPKHLITATGQRVTLRCSPRSGDLSVYWYQQSLDQGLQFLIQYYNGEERAKGNILERFSAQQFPDLHSELNLSSLELGDSALYFCASSVGPTSYEQYFGPGTRLTVT.

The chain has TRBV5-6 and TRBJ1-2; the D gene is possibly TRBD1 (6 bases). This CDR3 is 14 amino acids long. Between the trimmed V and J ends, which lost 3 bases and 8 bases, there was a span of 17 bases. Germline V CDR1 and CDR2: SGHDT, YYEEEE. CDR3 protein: CASSSSRGTTGYTF. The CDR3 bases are TGTGCCAGCAGCTCCAGCAGGGGTACAACCGGCTACACCTTC.